The entry below gives a single T cell receptor beta chain sequence along with its context. Antigen: not known. The sample comes from a study of molecular identifiers for immune sequencing clone quantification. The CDR3 contains 16 residues. The germline V gene encodes CDR1 SGDLS and CDR2 YYNGEE. Trimming at V came to 1 base and at J to 3 bases, leaving 3 bases not matched to a gene. Libraries from naive CD8 cells were generated from roughly 18,000 to 920,000 sorted cells (with 10%, 30% or 50% RNA). Findings and limits, study-wide: Should identical TCR molecules share a barcode, the sizes of highly expanded clones could be underestimated. Over 97% of effector molecules, but under 1% in naive cells, were held by clones with more than 20 RNA copies.

Preparation of the bulk TCR libraries relied on previously described methods and listed TCR primers. TCRdb re-called the PCR reads through MiXCR, storing one row per CDR3 protein. The sample has over 50,000 distinct CDR3 sequences; about a third are singletons. This receptor was obtained from a human donor in good health. Some libraries in this study had Jurkat cell RNA spiked in. The rearrangement joins TRBV9 to TRBJ2-3; 12 nucleotides align to TRBD2. Sequencing was carried out using naive CD8+ T cells from blood, with Jurkat cell RNA spiked in. The sample's subset: FACS-sorted CD8+CD4-CCR7+CD45RA+ naive T cells. The CDR3 here is CASSVLAGGLTDTQYF. The CDR3, as DNA: TGTGCCAGCAGCGTACTAGCGGGAGGGCTAACAGATACGCAGTATTTT.